A single sample gave rise to the 21 T cell receptor beta chains below, sequenced in a study of blood T cell repertoires in COVID-19. The method was immunoSEQ multiplex PCR; TCRdb's version includes in-frame clones alone and lacks a portion of them. The sample has hundreds of thousands of clones, around 87% seen once. The sequenced sample was PBMCs or T cells enriched from blood (not recorded which). These receptors were obtained from a woman aged 50 to 65 who had recovered from COVID-19.

Only one count was recorded for this clone. The chain has TRBV3-1 (or the pseudogene TRBV3-2) and TRBJ2-3; D may be TRBD1 (5 bases). Germline V gene sequence: CDR1 LGHDT, CDR2 YNNKEL (reference sequence). The CDR3 has 13 amino acids. V was shortened by 6 bases and J by 5 bases, with 12 bases between the two germline ends. The CDR3 sequence: CASRLGHGDTQYF. The DNA for the CDR3 is TGTGCCAGCAGACTGGGGCACGGAGATACGCAGTATTTT.

This clone was seen just once. The CDR3 DNA is TGTGCCAGCAGCCAAGATCAAGTCAGCGCCTCGGGCTACACCTTC. Its protein product is CASSQDQVSASGYTF. The gene calls are TRBV3-1 (or the pseudogene TRBV3-2) and TRBJ1-2; D is unresolved. Germline V lookup: CDR1 LGHDT, CDR2 YNNKEL (reference sequence). This CDR3 spans 15 amino acids. The V and J ends lost 0 bases and 8 bases respectively, with 16 bases between them.

J is TRBJ2-5 and V is TRBV7-9; 12 nucleotides align to TRBD2. Germline V gives CDR1 SEHNR, CDR2 FQNEAQ (reference sequence). V shed 5 bases and J 5 bases; nucleotides not matched to a gene: 6. There are 15 residues in the CDR3. CDR3 nucleotide sequence: TGTGCCAGCAGCCCACGGACTAGCGGGGTCGAGACCCAGTACTTC. Protein sequence: CASSPRTSGVETQYF.

The chain joins TRBV11-2 to TRBJ2-2, with 12 bases fitting TRBD2. Germline values: CDR1 SGHAT, CDR2 FQNNGV. The CDR3 length is 18 residues. V gave up 3 bases and J gave up 0 bases; unmatched junction bases: 5. The CDR3 loop is CASSLTSGGLTNTGELFF. For the CDR3, the DNA is TGTGCCAGCAGCTTGACTAGCGGGGGCCTTACGAACACCGGGGAGCTGTTTTTT.

The chain couples TRBV5-8 to TRBJ1-1; D not certain. V was shortened by 1 base and J by 7 bases, with 11 bases between the two germline ends. Germline V gene sequence: CDR1 SGHTS, CDR2 YDEGEE. The CDR3 spans 13 residues. The CDR3 loop reads CASSLRGLGEAFF. For the CDR3, the DNA is TGTGCCAGCAGCTTGCGGGGTTTAGGTGAAGCTTTCTTT.

The chain is built from TRBV3-1 (or the pseudogene TRBV3-2) and TRBJ2-1, with D possibly matching TRBD1 (6 bases). The V end was cut by 4 bases, the J end by 4 bases, with 14 bases between. CDR3 length equals 15 residues. CDR1 and CDR2 (germline): LGHDT, YNNKEL (reference sequence). The CDR3 region is CASSLTHRAYNEQFF. The CDR3, as DNA: TGTGCCAGCAGCCTAACGCACAGGGCTTACAATGAGCAGTTCTTC.

The chain uses TRBV6-5 and TRBJ1-1; tentative D call: TRBD1 (5 bases). The germline V gene has CDR1 MNHEY and CDR2 SVGAGI. This CDR3 has 15 residues. Trimming pared 5 bases from V and 0 bases from J, leaving 13 bases between. DNA of the CDR3: TGTGCCAGCAGTCGACAGAACCCAATGAACACTGAAGCTTTCTTT. This sequence encodes CASSRQNPMNTEAFF.

The V call is TRBV2, the J call TRBJ1-6; 7 nucleotides line up with TRBD1. With V trimmed by 6 bases and J by 14 bases, 7 bases remained unmatched. There are 12 residues in the CDR3. Germline lookup yields CDR1 SNHLY and CDR2 FYNNEI. The CDR3 DNA sequence: TGTGCCAGCAGAGCAGACAGGGAAGCCCTCCACTTT. As protein: CASRADREALHF.

The chain links TRBV5-1 to TRBJ2-3, with TRBD2 matching 11 bases. After removal of 0 bases from V and 0 bases from J, the junction contained 6 bases not matched to a gene. Germline V CDR1 and CDR2: SGHRS, YFSETQ. The CDR3 is 18 amino acids. Here the CDR3 DNA reads TGCGCCAGCAGCTTGGCCCTAGCGGGGGGTTATAGCACAGATACGCAGTATTTT. The encoded protein is CASSLALAGGYSTDTQYF.

This chain links TRBV24-1 with TRBJ1-2; 9 bases are shared with TRBD1. Germline lookup yields CDR1 KGHDR and CDR2 SFDVKD. The trim removed 3 bases at V and 6 bases at J, leaving 13 bases unmatched. The CDR3 has 17 residues. Written as DNA, the CDR3 is TGTGCCACCAGTGATGTCGCCGGGACAGGGAGTAGGGATGGCTACACCTTC. Translating gives CATSDVAGTGSRDGYTF.

The table lists this clone with a count of one. The chain combines TRBV5-8 with TRBJ1-5; possible D gene TRBD1, 5 bases. Germline values: CDR1 SGHTS, CDR2 YDEGEE. The CDR3 consists of 16 residues. V was pared by 4 bases and J by 4 bases, with 18 bases between. The CDR3, as DNA: TGTGCCAGCAGCCACCGTTGGGGGGGTTTAAATCAGCCCCAGCATTTT. This codes for CASSHRWGGLNQPQHF.

J is TRBJ1-6 and V is TRBV18; unclear D gene. V was cut by 5 bases and J by 7 bases, with 9 bases left in between. CDR1 is KGHSH, CDR2 LQKENI, per germline. The CDR3 totals 13 residues. The CDR3 protein is CASSAGINSPLHF. The DNA for the CDR3 is TGTGCCAGCTCAGCCGGGATCAATTCACCCCTCCACTTT.

The chain has TRBV5-6 and TRBJ2-7; D not certain. There are 14 residues in the CDR3. The germline CDR1 and CDR2 sequences are SGHDT and YYEEEE. V was pared by 1 base and J by 3 bases, with 11 bases between. The CDR3 nucleotides are TGTGCCAGCAGCTTGAACCACTTAAGCTACGAGCAGTACTTC. It codes for CASSLNHLSYEQYF.

The chain carries TRBV6-6 and TRBJ1-1, with TRBD1 identical over 8 bases. Germline trimming cut 10 bases from V and 5 bases from J; bases unmatched to any gene: 15. The CDR3 is made up of 15 amino acids. Germline V gene lookup returns CDR1 MNHNY and CDR2 SVGAGI (reference sequence). The CDR3 DNA sequence: TGTGCCACTCGGGCGCCAGGGGGCTGGGTTACTGAAGCTTTCTTT. Protein product: CATRAPGGWVTEAFF.

The V and J genes are TRBV2 and TRBJ2-3, with a possible D match to TRBD1 (6 bases). This CDR3 contains 13 residues. CDR1 is SNHLY and CDR2 is FYNNEI in the germline V gene. Between the trimmed V and J ends, which lost 7 bases and 6 bases, there was a span of 14 bases. The CDR3 loop reads CASNTQGFDTQYF. The CDR3 DNA is TGTGCCAGCAATACACAGGGTTTCGATACGCAGTATTTT.

The gene calls are TRBV2 and TRBJ1-1; possible D gene TRBD1, 5 bases. The germline V gene encodes CDR1 SNHLY and CDR2 FYNNEI. Trimming cost V 2 bases and J 4 bases, with 11 bases left between them. The CDR3 runs 14 residues. CDR3 region: CASSELGGSTEAFF. The CDR3 DNA follows: TGTGCCAGCAGTGAATTGGGGGGGAGCACTGAAGCTTTCTTT.

V is TRBV12-3 or TRBV12-4 and J is TRBJ1-2; TRBD1 agrees at 8 bases. The CDR3 is 13 amino acids. V was pared by 6 bases and J by 3 bases, with 3 bases of the junction left unmatched. The CDR3: CASSPGQDYGYTF. The CDR3 region has the DNA TGTGCCAGCAGCCCGGGACAGGACTATGGCTACACCTTC.

The chain couples TRBV9 to TRBJ2-2; D might be TRBD2 (7 bases). V was shortened by 4 bases and J by 2 bases, with 18 bases between the two germline ends. The germline V gene has CDR1 SGDLS and CDR2 YYNGEE. CDR3 size: 17 residues. The CDR3, as DNA: TGTGCCAGCAGCCCTAGGGGGAGGGGGATTAACACCGGGGAGCTGTTTTTT. As protein: CASSPRGRGINTGELFF. The whole variable domain, remainder taken from reference TRBV9 and TRBJ2-2, is DSGVTQTPKHLITATGQRVTLRCSPRSGDLSVYWYQQSLDQGLQFLIQYYNGEERAKGNILERFSAQQFPDLHSELNLSSLELGDSALYFCASSPRGRGINTGELFFGEGSRLTVL.

CDR3 sequence (DNA): TGTGCCAGCAGCCTCGTGGGAGGTAACACCGGGGAGCTGTTTTTT. It translates to CASSLVGGNTGELFF. The chain couples TRBV3-1 (or the pseudogene TRBV3-2) to TRBJ2-2; D is perhaps TRBD2 (6 bases). There are 15 residues in the CDR3. The germline gives CDR1 LGHDT, CDR2 YNNKEL (reference sequence). Trimming removed 4 bases from V and 2 bases from J, with 11 bases in between.

V and J are TRBV7-8 and TRBJ2-1, with 10 positions matching TRBD2. The germline V gene has CDR1 SGHVS and CDR2 FQNEAQ. The CDR3 covers 17 residues. After removal of 3 bases from V and 6 bases from J, the junction contained 11 bases not matched to a gene. The CDR3 region has the DNA TGTGCCAGCAGCTTCCCAACGATAGCGGGGGGAATCAATGAGCAGTTCTTC. Its protein product is CASSFPTIAGGINEQFF.

V and J are TRBV6-4 and TRBJ2-5, with 12 bases identical to TRBD1. There are 16 residues in the CDR3. With 3 bases clipped from V and 5 bases from J, the junction kept 7 bases outside the gene matches. Germline-derived CDR1 and CDR2 are MRHNA and SNTAGT. The CDR3 sequence is CASSETGTGGWETQYF. The CDR3 region has the DNA TGTGCCAGCAGTGAAACCGGGACAGGGGGCTGGGAGACCCAGTACTTC.